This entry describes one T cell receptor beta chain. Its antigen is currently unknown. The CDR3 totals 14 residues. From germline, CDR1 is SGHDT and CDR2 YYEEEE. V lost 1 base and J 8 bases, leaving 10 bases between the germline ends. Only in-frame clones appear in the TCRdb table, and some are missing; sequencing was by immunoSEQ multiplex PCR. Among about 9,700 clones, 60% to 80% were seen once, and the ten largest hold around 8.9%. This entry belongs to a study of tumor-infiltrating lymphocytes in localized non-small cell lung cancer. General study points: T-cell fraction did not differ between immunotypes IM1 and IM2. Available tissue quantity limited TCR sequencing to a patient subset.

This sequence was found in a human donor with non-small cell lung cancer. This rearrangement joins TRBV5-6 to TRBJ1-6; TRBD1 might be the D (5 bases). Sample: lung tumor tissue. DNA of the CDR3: TGTGCCAGCAGCTTGTGGGGGGGTTATTCACCCCTCCACTTT. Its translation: CASSLWGGYSPLHF.